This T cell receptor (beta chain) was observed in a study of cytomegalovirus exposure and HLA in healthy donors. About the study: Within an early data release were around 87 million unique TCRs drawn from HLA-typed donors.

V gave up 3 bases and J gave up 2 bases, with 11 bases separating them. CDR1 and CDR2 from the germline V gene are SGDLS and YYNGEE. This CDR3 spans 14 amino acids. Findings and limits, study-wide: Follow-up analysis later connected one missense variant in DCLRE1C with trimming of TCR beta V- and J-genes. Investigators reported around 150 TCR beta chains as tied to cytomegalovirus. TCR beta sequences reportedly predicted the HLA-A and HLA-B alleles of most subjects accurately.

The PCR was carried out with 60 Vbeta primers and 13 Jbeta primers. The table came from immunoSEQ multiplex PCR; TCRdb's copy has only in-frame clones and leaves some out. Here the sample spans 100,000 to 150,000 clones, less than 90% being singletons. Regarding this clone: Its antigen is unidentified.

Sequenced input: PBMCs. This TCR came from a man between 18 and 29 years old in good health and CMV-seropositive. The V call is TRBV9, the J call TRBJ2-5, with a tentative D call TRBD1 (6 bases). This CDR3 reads CASSGARGQETQYF. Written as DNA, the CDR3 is TGTGCCAGCAGCGGGGCGAGGGGGCAAGAGACCCAGTACTTC. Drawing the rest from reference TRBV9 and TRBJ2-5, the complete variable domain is DSGVTQTPKHLITATGQRVTLRCSPRSGDLSVYWYQQSLDQGLQFLIQYYNGEERAKGNILERFSAQQFPDLHSELNLSSLELGDSALYFCASSGARGQETQYFGPGTRLLVL.